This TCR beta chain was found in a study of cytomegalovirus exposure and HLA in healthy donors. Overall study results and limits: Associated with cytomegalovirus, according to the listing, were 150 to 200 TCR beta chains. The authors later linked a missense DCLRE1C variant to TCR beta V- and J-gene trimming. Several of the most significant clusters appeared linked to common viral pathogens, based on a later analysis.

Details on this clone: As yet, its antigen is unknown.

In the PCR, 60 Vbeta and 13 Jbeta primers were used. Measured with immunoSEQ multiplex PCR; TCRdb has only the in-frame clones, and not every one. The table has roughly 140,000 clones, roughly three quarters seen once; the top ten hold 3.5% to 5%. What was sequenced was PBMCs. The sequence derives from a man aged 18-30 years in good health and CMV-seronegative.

The DNA for the CDR3 is TGTGCCAGCAGCTTAAAGGGCCGCGGACAGAACTATGGCTACACCTTC. Translating it yields CASSLKGRGQNYGYTF. The V call is TRBV7-2, the J call TRBJ1-2; maybe TRBD1 (6 bases). Germline V lookup: CDR1 SGHTA, CDR2 FQGNSA. The CDR3 totals 16 residues. V dropped 2 bases and J dropped 2 bases, with 15 bases sitting between them.